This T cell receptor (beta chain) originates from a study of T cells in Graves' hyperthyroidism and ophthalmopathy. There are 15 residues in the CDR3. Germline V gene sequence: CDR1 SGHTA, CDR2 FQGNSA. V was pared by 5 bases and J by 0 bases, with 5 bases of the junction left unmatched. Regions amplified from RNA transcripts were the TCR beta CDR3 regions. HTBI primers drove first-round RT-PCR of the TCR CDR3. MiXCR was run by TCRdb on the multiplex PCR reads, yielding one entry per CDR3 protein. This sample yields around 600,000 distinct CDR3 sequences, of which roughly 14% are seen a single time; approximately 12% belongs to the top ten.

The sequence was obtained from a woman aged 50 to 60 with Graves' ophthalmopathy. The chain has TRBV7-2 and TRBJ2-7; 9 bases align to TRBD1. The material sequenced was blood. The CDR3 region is CASSRRQGVSYEQYF. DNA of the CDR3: TGTGCCAGCAGCCGAAGACAGGGGGTCTCCTACGAGCAGTACTTC.